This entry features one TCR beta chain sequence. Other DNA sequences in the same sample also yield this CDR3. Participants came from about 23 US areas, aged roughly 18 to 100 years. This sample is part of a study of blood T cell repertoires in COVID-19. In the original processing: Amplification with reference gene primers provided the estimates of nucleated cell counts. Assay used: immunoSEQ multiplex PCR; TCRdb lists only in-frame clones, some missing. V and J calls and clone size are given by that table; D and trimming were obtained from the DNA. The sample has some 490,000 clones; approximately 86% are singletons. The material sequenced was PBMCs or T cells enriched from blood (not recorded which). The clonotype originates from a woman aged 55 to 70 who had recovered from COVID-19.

DNA of the CDR3: TGCGCCAGCAGCTTGGGACAGGGTAACTATGGCTACACCTTC. Its protein product is CASSLGQGNYGYTF. The chain recombines TRBV5-1 with TRBJ1-2; TRBD1 aligns across 7 bases. This CDR3 comprises 14 residues. The V and J ends lost 0 bases and 1 base, in that order; junction bases with no gene match: 0. CDR1 and CDR2 from the germline V gene are SGHRS and YFSETQ.